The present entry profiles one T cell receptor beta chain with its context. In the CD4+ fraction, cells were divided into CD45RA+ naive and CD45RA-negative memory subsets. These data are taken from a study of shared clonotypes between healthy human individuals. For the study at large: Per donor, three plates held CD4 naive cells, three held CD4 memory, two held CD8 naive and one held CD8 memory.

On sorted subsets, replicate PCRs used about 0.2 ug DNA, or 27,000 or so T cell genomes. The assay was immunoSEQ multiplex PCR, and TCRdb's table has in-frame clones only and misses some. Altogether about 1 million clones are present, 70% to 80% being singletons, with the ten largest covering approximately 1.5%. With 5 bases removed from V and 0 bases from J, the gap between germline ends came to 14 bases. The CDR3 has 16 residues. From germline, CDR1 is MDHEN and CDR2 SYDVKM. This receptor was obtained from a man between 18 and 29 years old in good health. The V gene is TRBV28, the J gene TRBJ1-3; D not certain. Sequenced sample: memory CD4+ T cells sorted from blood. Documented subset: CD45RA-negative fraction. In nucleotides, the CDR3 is TGTGCCAGCAGTCCTTATAATGTAATCTCTGGAAACACCATATATTTT. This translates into CASSPYNVISGNTIYF.